The 2 T cell receptor beta chains given below trace back to one sample, sequenced in a study of blood T cell repertoires in COVID-19. Clones were read by immunoSEQ multiplex PCR, and TCRdb kept only the in-frame ones, dropping some. The sample lists some 65,000 clones; about 90% were seen once. Sequenced input: peripheral blood. The receptors stem from a man aged 50-60 years with COVID-19, enrolled during active disease.

The chain links TRBV4-1 to TRBJ2-7, with TRBD2 as a possible D gene (5 bases). The V gene lost 4 bases and the J gene lost 4 bases, with 17 bases spanning the gap. CDR3 length: 15 residues. In germline, CDR1 is MGHRA, CDR2 YSYEKL. For the CDR3, the DNA is TGCGCCAGCAGCCTTATACACGACTACGTATACGAGCAGTACTTC. It translates to CASSLIHDYVYEQYF.

V usage is TRBV25-1 and J usage is TRBJ1-2, with 7 bases lining up with TRBD1. The CDR3 length is 14 residues. CDR1 and CDR2 from the germline V gene are MGHDK and SYGVNS. V shed 7 bases and J 3 bases; nucleotides not matched to a gene: 8. This CDR3 reads CASIPRDSYYGYTF. The CDR3 DNA follows: TGTGCCAGCATCCCCCGGGACAGCTACTATGGCTACACCTTC.